The rows below give T cell receptor beta chains drawn from one sample of a study of Graves' ophthalmopathy and Graves' hyperthyroidism. In TCRdb, the multiplex PCR reads were re-called with MiXCR into one record per CDR3 protein. Here the sample spans 600,000 to 950,000 distinct CDR3 sequences, around 40% being singletons. Specimen: peripheral blood. These receptors originate from an adult man with Graves' ophthalmopathy. Each CDR3 is given without its conserved first and last residue. Clone size appears in some rows only: once, few, many, or a class for an expanded clone.

J gene	V gene	clone size	CDR3 protein
TRBJ1-4	TRBV25-1	-	ASSHEPGQRYEKLF
TRBJ1-1	TRBV6-4	many	AFPPTEAF
TRBJ1-2	TRBV2	many	ASSAGPEGYT
TRBJ2-1	TRBV2	once	ASSEYRSEQF
TRBJ1-3	TRBV25-1	-	ASSTGARSGNTIY
TRBJ1-1	TRBV20-1	few	SARGRGGTEAF
-	TRBV15	-	ATCQAAAYNEQF
TRBJ2-7	TRBV25-1	-	ASRNTRLSSYEQY
TRBJ2-5	TRBV10-3	-	AISGDGLAGGPWIPETQY
TRBJ1-2	TRBV2	many	ASSRRQVYGYT
TRBJ2-3	TRBV29-1	-	SVASGDGTDTQY
TRBJ1-2	TRBV10-3	-	ASRTGRGPWGYT
TRBJ2-5	TRBV20-1	-	SARKGRETQY
TRBJ2-7	TRBV15	many	ATSPGLATPNEQY
TRBJ1-1	TRBV12-3/TRBV12-4	many	ASRPNDRGRRTEAF
TRBJ2-2	TRBV5-1	-	ASSLARDRGRDLYTGELF